This entry lists 30 T cell receptor beta chains sequenced from one sample in a study of blood T cell repertoires in COVID-19. Method: immunoSEQ multiplex PCR; TCRdb's copy keeps in-frame clones and lacks some. The data show roughly 110,000 clones, 70% to 75% seen once. The source material was peripheral blood. All receptors come from a human donor with acute or convalescent COVID-19. The donor label of this sample is uncertain.

The chain recombines TRBV4-1 with TRBJ2-3; D unclear. Between the trimmed V and J ends, which lost 2 bases and 2 bases, there was a span of 5 bases. Germline CDR1 reads MGHRA; CDR2 reads YSYEKL. This CDR3 comprises 13 residues. The CDR3 bases are TGCGCCAGCAGCCAAACATACACAGATACGCAGTATTTT. Its translation is CASSQTYTDTQYF.

J is TRBJ2-1 and V is TRBV6-6; 11 bases map to TRBD2. Germline V gene lookup returns CDR1 MNHNY and CDR2 SVGAGI (reference sequence). V shed 7 bases and J 2 bases; nucleotides not matched to a gene: 4. This CDR3 region has 15 residues. Here the CDR3 DNA reads TGTGCCAGCACCGAGGGACTAGCGGCCTACAATGAGCAGTTCTTC. Residues: CASTEGLAAYNEQFF.

V and J are TRBV5-1 and TRBJ2-5; TRBD2 aligns across 7 bases. Germline trimming cut 4 bases from V and 5 bases from J; bases unmatched to any gene: 8. Per germline, CDR1 SGHRS and CDR2 YFSETQ. The CDR3 sequence is 14 residues long. This CDR3 reads CASSLGGMEETQYF. The DNA of the CDR3 is TGCGCCAGCAGCCTCGGGGGGATGGAGGAGACCCAGTACTTC.

The CDR3 DNA is TGTGCCAGCAGCTTACCCGGGACATTTTATGGCTACACCTTC. Translating gives CASSLPGTFYGYTF. The genes are TRBV7-9 and TRBJ1-2; possibly TRBD1 for D (6 bases). This CDR3 is built from 14 residues. CDR1 is SEHNR, CDR2 FQNEAQ, per germline (reference sequence). With 2 bases removed from V and 5 bases from J, the gap between germline ends came to 12 bases.

This clone appeared a few times. The chain combines TRBV6-5 with TRBJ2-7; D is possibly TRBD2 (5 bases). V shed 6 bases and J shed 5 bases, with 17 bases lying between them. Germline CDR1 reads MNHEY; CDR2 reads SVGAGI. The CDR3 runs 14 residues. The CDR3 sequence is CASRMGGVRDEQYF. The CDR3 DNA reads as TGTGCCAGCAGAATGGGTGGCGTGAGGGACGAGCAGTACTTC.

The chain carries TRBV19 and TRBJ1-5, with TRBD1 identical over 9 bases. V shed 7 bases, J shed 0 bases, and the junction held 10 bases outside the gene matches. Germline-derived CDR1 and CDR2 are LNHDA and SQIVND (reference sequence). This CDR3 is built from 17 residues. This CDR3 is CASTHRGPGYSNQPQHF. CDR3 coding DNA: TGTGCCAGTACCCACAGGGGGCCGGGATATAGCAATCAGCCCCAGCATTTT.

This chain's CDR3 is CSASGGQGLAYGYTF. In DNA, the CDR3 is TGCAGTGCTAGTGGGGGACAGGGGCTTGCCTATGGCTACACCTTC. V gene TRBV20-1 combines with J gene TRBJ1-2, with TRBD1 identical over 10 bases. Germline loops: CDR1 DFQATT, CDR2 SNEGSKA (reference sequence). J was trimmed by 4 bases and V by 3 bases; bases with no gene match: 8. The CDR3 runs 15 residues.

The chain has TRBV5-1 and TRBJ2-2, with 9 bases aligning to TRBD1. V shed 4 bases and J 4 bases; nucleotides not matched to a gene: 8. Germline V gene lookup returns CDR1 SGHRS and CDR2 YFSETQ. This CDR3 spans 16 amino acids. Written as DNA, the CDR3 is TGCGCCAGCAGCCGGGGACAGGGAGGCTCCACCGGGGAGCTGTTTTTT. It encodes CASSRGQGGSTGELFF.

The sample holds many counts of this clone. This sequence joins TRBV6-5 and TRBJ1-2, with TRBD1 matching over 9 bases. The CDR3 is 13 amino acids. V was pared by 6 bases and J by 7 bases, with 6 bases of the junction left unmatched. Germline V CDR1 and CDR2: MNHEY, SVGAGI. As DNA, the CDR3 is TGTGCCAGCAGGGAGACAGGGGGGTCTGGCTACACCTTC. This encodes CASRETGGSGYTF.

The chain combines TRBV6-6 with TRBJ1-2; no clear D gene. Trimming removed 7 bases from V and 3 bases from J, with 12 bases in between. CDR1 MNHNY and CDR2 SVGAGI come from the germline V gene (reference sequence). This CDR3 region has 13 residues. The CDR3 sequence is CASKVGPDYGYTF. The CDR3 DNA reads TGTGCCAGCAAGGTGGGCCCCGACTATGGCTACACCTTC.

The V and J genes are TRBV7-9 and TRBJ1-2; 10 bases match TRBD1. J was trimmed by 6 bases and V by 8 bases; bases with no gene match: 24. Germline-derived CDR1 and CDR2 are SEHNR and FQNEAQ (reference sequence). This CDR3 is built from 19 residues. The chain's CDR3 is CASLLWPPKRTGGIDGYTF. Here the CDR3 DNA reads TGTGCCAGCCTACTATGGCCCCCTAAACGGACAGGGGGAATTGATGGCTACACCTTC.

This clone came up a few times. The chain employs TRBV5-3 and TRBJ1-3; D perhaps matches TRBD1 (6 bases). TRBV5-3 counts as an open reading frame of uncertain function. Trimming removed 4 bases from V and 0 bases from J, with 14 bases in between. The CDR3 sequence is 16 residues long. CDR3 residues: CARSPPGHSSGNTIYF. CDR3 nucleotides: TGTGCCAGAAGCCCCCCGGGACACTCCTCTGGAAACACCATATATTTT.

The chain is built from TRBV27 and TRBJ1-5, with 8 nucleotides matching TRBD1. The CDR3 contains 15 residues. The ends lost 6 bases at V and 7 bases at J; junction bases unmatched: 11. Germline CDR1 is MNHEY and CDR2 is SMNVEV (reference sequence). CDR3 sequence reads: CASRAQGAGGQPQHF. The CDR3 coding sequence is TGTGCCAGCAGGGCCCAGGGGGCAGGGGGGCAGCCCCAGCATTTT.

This clone was counted a single time. This chain joins TRBV10-3 and TRBJ1-2; 7 bases match TRBD1. The CDR3 spans 14 residues. The V gene end was trimmed by 0 bases and the J gene end by 4 bases; junction bases not matched to a gene: 2. Per the germline V gene, CDR1 is ENHRY and CDR2 is SYGVKD. The CDR3 region has the DNA TGTGCCATCAGTGAGTCGGGGACAGCCTATGGCTACACCTTC. Its protein product is CAISESGTAYGYTF.

This sequence joins TRBV6-1 and TRBJ1-1; TRBD1 agrees at 11 bases. Germline lookup yields CDR1 MNHNS and CDR2 SASEGT. The trim removed 1 base at V and 11 bases at J, leaving 6 bases unmatched. CDR3 length: 14 residues. In DNA, the CDR3 is TGTGCCAGCAGTGAAGGGACAGGGGGCCTGAGTGCTTTCTTT. This gives the protein CASSEGTGGLSAFF.

The rearrangement joins TRBV29-1 to TRBJ2-5; TRBD2 matches at 13 bases. Germline V gives CDR1 SQVTM, CDR2 ANQGSEA. The length of the CDR3 is 15 residues. J lost 4 bases, V lost 4 bases, and 6 bases had no gene match. The CDR3 DNA reads as TGCAGCGTTGTCCTACTAGCGGGGGGGCCAGAGACCCAGTACTTC. Protein product: CSVVLLAGGPETQYF.

The J gene is TRBJ1-1, the V gene TRBV3-1 (or the pseudogene TRBV3-2); 7 bases map to TRBD1. The CDR3 covers 13 residues. The junction had 7 bases not matched to a gene; V was cut back by 5 bases and J by 7 bases. Germline loops: CDR1 LGHDT, CDR2 YNNKEL (reference sequence). CDR3: CASSVRGAGEAFF. The CDR3 DNA reads TGTGCCAGCAGCGTCAGGGGGGCTGGTGAAGCTTTCTTT.

This chain connects TRBV29-1 to TRBJ2-1, with 9 positions matching TRBD1. The CDR3 length is 16 residues. The germline CDR1 and CDR2 sequences are SQVTM and ANQGSEA. Trimming at V came to 0 bases and at J to 6 bases, leaving 9 bases not matched to a gene. CDR3 nucleotide sequence: TGCAGCGTTGAAGATGGGGACAGGGAACTAACCAATGAGCAGTTCTTC. Amino acids: CSVEDGDRELTNEQFF.

The chain joins TRBV3-1 (or the pseudogene TRBV3-2) to TRBJ2-5; 8 bases line up with TRBD2. The germline V gene has CDR1 LGHDT and CDR2 YNNKEL (reference sequence). The CDR3 extends over 16 amino acids. J was trimmed by 9 bases and V by 2 bases; bases with no gene match: 14. CDR3 amino acids: CASSQSLRGGQVAQYF. DNA for the CDR3: TGTGCCAGCAGCCAAAGTTTACGGGGGGGCCAGGTGGCCCAGTACTTC.

The chain has TRBV7-3 and TRBJ2-3; D is possibly TRBD2 (5 bases). CDR3 length: 15 residues. The V end was cut by 11 bases, the J end by 1 base, with 19 bases between. The germline CDR1 and CDR2 sequences are SGHTA and FQGTGA. The CDR3 region has the DNA TGTGCCTCCTCAAAGCGGCCCCTGGGCACAGATACGCAGTATTTT. This gives the protein CASSKRPLGTDTQYF.

In its sample, this clone was seen once. The V call is TRBV6-5, the J call TRBJ1-1; 7 bases are a match to TRBD1. The CDR3 extends over 15 amino acids. In germline, CDR1 is MNHEY, CDR2 SVGAGI. Trimming cost V 0 bases and J 4 bases; bases outside gene matches: 5. CDR3 DNA: TGTGCCAGCAGTTACTCGTTTCCAGGGGGCACTGAAGCTTTCTTT. Protein product: CASSYSFPGGTEAFF.

The gene calls are TRBV6-6 and TRBJ1-1; 8 positions agree with TRBD1. The CDR3 consists of 15 residues. Germline-derived CDR1 and CDR2 are MNHNY and SVGAGI (reference sequence). V lost 6 bases to trimming and J lost 0 bases; unmatched junction nucleotides: 6. The CDR3, as DNA: TGTGCCAGCAGCCCGCAGGACAGGGTGAACACTGAAGCTTTCTTT. Amino acids: CASSPQDRVNTEAFF.

This rearrangement joins TRBV7-2 to TRBJ1-4, with TRBD1 identical over 7 bases. This CDR3 comprises 13 residues. Trimming at V came to 3 bases and at J to 13 bases, leaving 8 bases not matched to a gene. CDR1 SGHTA and CDR2 FQGNSA come from the germline V gene. The CDR3 nucleotides read TGTGCCAGCAGCTTTAAGACAGGGTCTCCACTGTTTTTT. Its protein product is CASSFKTGSPLFF. Combining the CDR3 with reference TRBV7-2 and TRBJ1-4 gives the whole variable domain GAGVSQSPSNKVTEKGKDVELRCDPISGHTALYWYRQSLGQGLEFLIYFQGNSAPDKSGLPSDRFSAERTGGSVSTLTIQRTQQEDSAVYLCASSFKTGSPLFFGSGTQLSVL.

Turning to this clone: An end of the junction differs from the germline gene, which may be a read error. The J gene is TRBJ1-2, the V gene TRBV6-5; the D gene is possibly TRBD1 (5 bases). This CDR3 spans 10 amino acids. Germline CDR1 and CDR2: MNHEY and SVGAGI. In DNA form, the CDR3 reads TGTGCCAGCCGTCGGGACTTAATCATTTTC. Translating it yields CASRRDLIIF.

This sequence joins TRBV3-1 (or the pseudogene TRBV3-2) and TRBJ1-2; TRBD1 aligns across 7 bases. Germline CDR1 reads LGHDT; CDR2 reads YNNKEL (reference sequence). V trimming: 4 bases; J trimming: 10 bases; junction bases outside the gene matches: 9. CDR3 length equals 13 residues. In nucleotides, the CDR3 is TGTGCCAGCAGCCCGGGACAGTCCCTTTTCTACACCTTC. Translated, it gives CASSPGQSLFYTF.

The chain combines TRBV6-6 with TRBJ1-3; 7 bases are shared with TRBD1. Germline assignment: CDR1 MNHNY and CDR2 SVGAGI (reference sequence). J was trimmed by 0 bases and V by 6 bases; bases with no gene match: 2. The CDR3 covers 14 residues. The CDR3, as DNA: TGTGCCAGCAGATGGGACAGCTCTGGAAACACCATATATTTT. Its translation is CASRWDSSGNTIYF.

This clone was detected a few times. This rearrangement joins TRBV6-1 to TRBJ1-5; a weak D match, TRBD1 (5 bases). The germline V and J ends were trimmed by 0 bases and 7 bases, with 13 bases remaining between them. From germline, CDR1 is MNHNS and CDR2 SASEGT. The CDR3 extends over 15 amino acids. CDR3 sequence: CASSEASSGGQPQHF. The CDR3 coding sequence is TGTGCCAGCAGTGAAGCTTCGTCCGGGGGGCAGCCCCAGCATTTT.

The chain uses TRBV4-1 and TRBJ1-4; 7 bases are shared with TRBD1. The length of the CDR3 is 13 residues. The V segment lost 8 bases and the J segment 5 bases; nucleotides outside the gene matches: 5. In germline, CDR1 is MGHRA, CDR2 YSYEKL. The CDR3 nucleotides read TGCGCCAGCTCGACAGGGCCGAATGAAAAACTGTTTTTT. It codes for CASSTGPNEKLFF.

This clone was detected only once. The rearrangement joins TRBV3-1 (or the pseudogene TRBV3-2) to TRBJ2-7; D might be TRBD2 (6 bases). CDR3 length equals 13 residues. Germline assignment: CDR1 LGHDT and CDR2 YNNKEL (reference sequence). V was cut by 6 bases and J by 2 bases, with 11 bases left in between. The CDR3 is CASRPGGTYEQYF. DNA for the CDR3: TGTGCCAGCAGGCCCGGGGGAACCTACGAGCAGTACTTC.

J is TRBJ1-2 and V is TRBV24-1; unclear D gene. Per the germline V gene, CDR1 is KGHDR and CDR2 is SFDVKD. CDR3 length: 11 amino acids. V was clipped by 0 bases and J by 7 bases, with 2 bases between them. The CDR3 bases are TGTGCCACCAGTGATTTGCTTGGCTACACCTTC. This codes for CATSDLLGYTF.